Listed below are T cell receptor beta chains from one sample, sequenced in a study of Ad26.COV2.S vaccination and SARS-CoV-2 variants. Profiled with immunoSEQ multiplex PCR; TCRdb holds only in-frame clones, not every one. In the table there are about 440,000 clones, around 91% of which are singletons. The starting material was peripheral blood, obtained in a trial of Ad26.COV2.S vaccine versus placebo. The origin of the receptors is a person between 18 and 60 years old who received the Ad26.COV2.S COVID-19 vaccine or a placebo. CDR3s include the opening cysteine and the closing phenylalanine or tryptophan. Clone size is shown for a subset of rows, as once, few, many or a class of expanded clone.

v_gene: TRBV10-3; j_gene: TRBJ2-5; abundance: -; CDR3aa: CATLKGTGGMETQYF
v_gene: TRBV28; j_gene: TRBJ1-5; abundance: -; CDR3aa: CASSLPGTGGWQPQHF
v_gene: TRBV18; j_gene: TRBJ1-3; abundance: -; CDR3aa: CASSPLGNKDTIYF
v_gene: TRBV19; j_gene: TRBJ2-2; abundance: -; CDR3aa: CASRGLADDTGELFF
v_gene: TRBV7-9; j_gene: TRBJ1-2; abundance: -; CDR3aa: CASRPRGLDYGYTF
v_gene: TRBV4-3; j_gene: TRBJ2-2; abundance: -; CDR3aa: CTSSQPDGGLPGELFF
v_gene: TRBV10-2; j_gene: TRBJ2-1; abundance: once; CDR3aa: CASSESYSERYNEQFF
v_gene: TRBV7-9; j_gene: TRBJ2-7; abundance: -; CDR3aa: CASSLDLAQQSSYEQYF
v_gene: TRBV29-1; j_gene: TRBJ1-1; abundance: -; CDR3aa: CSAEFGGGGTEAFF
v_gene: TRBV7-2; j_gene: TRBJ1-5; abundance: few; CDR3aa: CASSPSNQPQHF
v_gene: TRBV7-2; j_gene: TRBJ2-5; abundance: -; CDR3aa: CASSPRPAGVETQYF
v_gene: TRBV27; j_gene: TRBJ2-3; abundance: -; CDR3aa: CASSFLPSTDTQYF
v_gene: TRBV19; j_gene: TRBJ1-6; abundance: -; CDR3aa: CASSAAGAHSPLHF
v_gene: TRBV5-4; j_gene: TRBJ2-1; abundance: -; CDR3aa: CASSLGGLAPFNEQFF
v_gene: TRBV28; j_gene: TRBJ2-6; abundance: -; CDR3aa: CASSFGADGTPWGANVLTF
v_gene: TRBV6-2/TRBV6-3; j_gene: TRBJ2-7; abundance: once; CDR3aa: CASSPTSSYEQYF
v_gene: TRBV5-1; j_gene: TRBJ2-2; abundance: -; CDR3aa: CASGTSGRLGTGELFF
v_gene: TRBV29-1; j_gene: TRBJ2-3; abundance: -; CDR3aa: CSVRTSGTDTQYF
v_gene: TRBV9; j_gene: TRBJ1-1; abundance: -; CDR3aa: CASSAGTVPNTEAFF
v_gene: TRBV28; j_gene: TRBJ2-7; abundance: -; CDR3aa: CASSLGGQISYEQYF
v_gene: TRBV12-3/TRBV12-4; j_gene: TRBJ2-5; abundance: -; CDR3aa: CASSSGQGVTQYF
v_gene: TRBV2; j_gene: TRBJ2-3; abundance: -; CDR3aa: CASLGPRHALTQYF
v_gene: TRBV5-6; j_gene: TRBJ2-1; abundance: -; CDR3aa: CASSSDLAASDNEQFF
v_gene: TRBV6-6; j_gene: TRBJ2-1; abundance: -; CDR3aa: CASSWTTSGVHNEQFF
v_gene: TRBV5-1; j_gene: TRBJ2-3; abundance: -; CDR3aa: CASSSGSSSTDTQYF
v_gene: TRBV25-1; j_gene: TRBJ2-7; abundance: -; CDR3aa: CASSGDGEGHEQYF
v_gene: TRBV28; j_gene: TRBJ2-3; abundance: -; CDR3aa: CASRAAGDTQYF
v_gene: TRBV6-6; j_gene: TRBJ1-2; abundance: -; CDR3aa: CASVRIDVNYGYTF
v_gene: TRBV7-6; j_gene: TRBJ1-1; abundance: -; CDR3aa: CASSIHRVRGVNTEAFF
v_gene: TRBV4-2; j_gene: TRBJ2-6; abundance: -; CDR3aa: CASSQAHLGELYSGANVLTF
v_gene: TRBV18; j_gene: TRBJ2-7; abundance: -; CDR3aa: CASSPPDRGSLEQYF
v_gene: TRBV7-9; j_gene: TRBJ2-4; abundance: -; CDR3aa: CASSLRTRDSKNIQYF
v_gene: TRBV13; j_gene: TRBJ2-1; abundance: -; CDR3aa: CASSPANGEQFF
v_gene: TRBV3-1/TRBV3-2; j_gene: TRBJ1-2; abundance: -; CDR3aa: CASSQDGKNYGYTF
v_gene: TRBV6-2/TRBV6-3; j_gene: TRBJ1-1; abundance: -; CDR3aa: CASSYGMNTEAFF
v_gene: TRBV3-1/TRBV3-2; j_gene: TRBJ2-4; abundance: -; CDR3aa: CASSQTHLQYF
v_gene: TRBV2; j_gene: TRBJ2-5; abundance: -; CDR3aa: CASRQETQYF
v_gene: TRBV25-1; j_gene: TRBJ2-2; abundance: -; CDR3aa: CASSETGWDGELFF
v_gene: TRBV7-9; j_gene: TRBJ2-1; abundance: -; CDR3aa: CASQSGTEYNEQFF
v_gene: TRBV5-1; j_gene: TRBJ2-4; abundance: -; CDR3aa: CASRGTSGSQNIQYF
v_gene: TRBV6-5; j_gene: TRBJ1-1; abundance: -; CDR3aa: CASTGTVNTEAFF
v_gene: TRBV4-1; j_gene: TRBJ2-2; abundance: -; CDR3aa: CASSQERGRTGELFF